A single sample gave rise to the 6 T cell receptor beta chains below, sequenced in a study of TIL therapy for anti-PD-1-resistant metastatic lung cancer. The libraries were made with immunoSEQ v3. Clones were sequenced by immunoSEQ multiplex PCR, and TCRdb holds only the in-frame ones, with some missing. This table holds some 46,000 clones, approximately 79% found once. Documented time point: pre-treatment sample, taken before nivolumab and TIL therapy. This sample comprised blood, obtained at baseline. The source is an older man with non-small cell lung cancer.

This clone turned up a few times. The rearrangement uses TRBV18 and TRBJ1-5; no firm D call. Trimming pared 2 bases from V and 7 bases from J, leaving 12 bases between. The CDR3 has 14 amino acids. Germline V gives CDR1 KGHSH, CDR2 LQKENI. The CDR3 DNA reads as TGTGCCAGCTCACCAACGGGGTTCACACAGCCCCAGCATTTT. Its translation is CASSPTGFTQPQHF.

V is TRBV5-5 and J is TRBJ2-5; D unclear. The V end lost 0 bases, the J end lost 0 bases, and 6 bases lay between the germline ends. Per germline, CDR1 SGHKS and CDR2 YYEKEE (reference sequence). The length of the CDR3 is 14 residues. CDR3 loop: CASSLVRDQETQYF. CDR3 bases: TGTGCCAGCAGCTTGGTTCGGGACCAAGAGACCCAGTACTTC.

This chain joins TRBV2 and TRBJ1-6, with a weak D call TRBD1 (5 bases). The V end was cut by 5 bases, the J end by 6 bases, with 14 bases between. This CDR3 has 15 residues. The germline V gene has CDR1 SNHLY and CDR2 FYNNEI. CDR3 sequence (DNA): TGTGCCAGCAGTTCCGGGACGTTGGGTAATTCACCCCTCCACTTT. Its protein is CASSSGTLGNSPLHF.

The gene calls are TRBV5-1 and TRBJ2-3; TRBD2 agrees at 11 bases. V shed 4 bases, J shed 4 bases, and the junction held 2 bases outside the gene matches. The CDR3 is made up of 14 amino acids. CDR1 is SGHRS and CDR2 is YFSETQ in the germline V gene. This chain's CDR3 is CASSTSGSADTQYF. The CDR3 DNA reads as TGCGCCAGCAGCACTAGCGGGAGTGCAGATACGCAGTATTTT.

The V and J genes are TRBV5-5 and TRBJ2-5; unclear D gene. The CDR3 contains 13 residues. Trimming removed 4 bases at V and 2 bases at J, with 9 bases between. CDR1 and CDR2 (germline): SGHKS, YYEKEE (reference sequence). In DNA, the CDR3 is TGTGCCAGCAGCCAGGAGTTTCAAGAGACCCAGTACTTC. Encoded protein: CASSQEFQETQYF.

The chain links TRBV28 to TRBJ2-7, with TRBD2 identical over 7 bases. CDR1 is MDHEN, CDR2 SYDVKM, per germline. This CDR3 comprises 15 residues. Trimming took 5 bases from V and 5 from J; bases not matched to a gene: 12. CDR3 coding DNA: TGTGCCAGCAGTCTTGGGGGGAGGGCCTTCGACGAGCAGTACTTC. Protein: CASSLGGRAFDEQYF.